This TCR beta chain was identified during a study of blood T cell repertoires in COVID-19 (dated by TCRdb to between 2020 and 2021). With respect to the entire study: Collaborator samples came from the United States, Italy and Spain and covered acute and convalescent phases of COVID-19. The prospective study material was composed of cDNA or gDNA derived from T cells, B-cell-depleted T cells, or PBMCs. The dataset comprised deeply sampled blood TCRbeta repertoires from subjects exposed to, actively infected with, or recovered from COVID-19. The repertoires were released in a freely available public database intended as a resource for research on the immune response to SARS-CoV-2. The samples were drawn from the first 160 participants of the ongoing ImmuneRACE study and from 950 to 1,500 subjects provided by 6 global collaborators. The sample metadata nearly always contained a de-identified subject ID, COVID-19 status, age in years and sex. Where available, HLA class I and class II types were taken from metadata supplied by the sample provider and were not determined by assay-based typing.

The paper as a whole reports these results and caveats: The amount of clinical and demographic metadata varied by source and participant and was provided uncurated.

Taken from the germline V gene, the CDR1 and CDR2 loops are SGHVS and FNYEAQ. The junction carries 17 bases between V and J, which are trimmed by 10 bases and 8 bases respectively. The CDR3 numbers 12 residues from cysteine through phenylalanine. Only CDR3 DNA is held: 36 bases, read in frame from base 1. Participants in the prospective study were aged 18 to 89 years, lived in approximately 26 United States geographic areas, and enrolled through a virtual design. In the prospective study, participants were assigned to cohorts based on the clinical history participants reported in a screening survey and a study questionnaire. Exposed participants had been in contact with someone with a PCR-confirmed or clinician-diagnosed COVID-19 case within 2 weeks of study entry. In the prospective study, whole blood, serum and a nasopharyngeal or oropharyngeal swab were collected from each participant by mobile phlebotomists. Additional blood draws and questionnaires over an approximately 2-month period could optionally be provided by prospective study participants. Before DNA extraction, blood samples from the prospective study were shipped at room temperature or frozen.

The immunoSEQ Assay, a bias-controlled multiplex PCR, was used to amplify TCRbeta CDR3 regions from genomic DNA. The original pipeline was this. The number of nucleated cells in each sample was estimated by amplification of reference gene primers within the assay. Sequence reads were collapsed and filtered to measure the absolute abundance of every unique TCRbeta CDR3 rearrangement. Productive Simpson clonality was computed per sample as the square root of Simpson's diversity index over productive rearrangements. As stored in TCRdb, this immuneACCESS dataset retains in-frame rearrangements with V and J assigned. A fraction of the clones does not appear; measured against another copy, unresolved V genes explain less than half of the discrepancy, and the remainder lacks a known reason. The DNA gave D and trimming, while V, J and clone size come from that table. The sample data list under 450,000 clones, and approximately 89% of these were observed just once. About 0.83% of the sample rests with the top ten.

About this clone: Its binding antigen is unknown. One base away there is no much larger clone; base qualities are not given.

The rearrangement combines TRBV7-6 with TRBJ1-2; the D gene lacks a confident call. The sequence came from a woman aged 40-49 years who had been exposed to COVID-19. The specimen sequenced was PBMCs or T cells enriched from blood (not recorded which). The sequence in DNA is TGTGCCATTCAGCCTCTCACCGGGGGCTACACCTTC. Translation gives CAIQPLTGGYTF.